Listed below are T cell receptor beta chains from one sample, sequenced in a study of cytomegalovirus exposure and HLA in healthy donors. Sequencing used immunoSEQ multiplex PCR; TCRdb keeps in-frame clones, though not all of them. Of fewer than 300,000 clones in the sample, 80% are singletons; the top ten hold about 0.3%. The material sequenced was PBMCs. Receptor source: a girl aged 2-15 years in good health and CMV-seronegative. CDR3s include the opening cysteine and the closing phenylalanine or tryptophan. D genes are given only for firm matches. Clone size, where shown, is once, few, many, or a class for clones that have expanded.

>.|.|TRBJ1-2|TRBV19
TGTGCCAGTAATCGGGACACCAACTATGGCTACACCTTC
CASNRDTNYGYTF
>.|TRBD1|TRBJ1-4|TRBV7-6
TGTGCCAGCAGTACCGGGACAGAAGCTACTAATGAAAAACTGTTTTTT
CASSTGTEATNEKLFF
>.|TRBD2|TRBJ2-1|TRBV7-9
TGTGCCAGCAGCTTAGAGGATCTCGGGGGGAAGCAGTTCTTC
CASSLEDLGGKQFF
>.|.|TRBJ2-7|TRBV11-2
TGTGCCAGCAGTTCTAGCTCCTACGAGCAGTACTTC
CASSSSSYEQYF
>.|TRBD1|TRBJ2-6|TRBV11-2
TGTGCCAGCAGCTTATTCCGGACAGGGACATCTGGGGCCAACGTCCTGACTTTC
CASSLFRTGTSGANVLTF
>.|TRBD1|TRBJ1-2|TRBV18
TGTGCCAGCTCACCAGACAGGGTCCATGGCTACACCTTC
CASSPDRVHGYTF
>few|TRBD2|TRBJ2-5|TRBV28
TGTGCCAGCAGCCAACTCGGGCTAGCGGGAGCCGGAGAGACCCAGTACTTC
CASSQLGLAGAGETQYF
>.|.|TRBJ2-1|TRBV7-9
TGTGCCAGCAGCTTAGCTACCGGTCGCAATGAGCAGTTCTTC
CASSLATGRNEQFF
>.|.|TRBJ2-4|TRBV4-1
TGCGCCAGCAGCCAAAGCGACGGGGGCATTCAGTACTTC
CASSQSDGGIQYF
>.|.|TRBJ1-1|TRBV5-1
TGCGCCAGCAGCTTACAGGGAATGAACACTGAAGCTTTCTTT
CASSLQGMNTEAFF
>.|TRBD1|TRBJ2-2|TRBV4-1
TGCGCCAGCAAGGGGGCGCACGGGGAGCTGTTTTTT
CASKGAHGELFF
>.|.|TRBJ2-2|TRBV27
TGTGCCAGCAGGGCAGGGCCCGGGGAGCTGTTTTTT
CASRAGPGELFF
>.|TRBD1|TRBJ1-2|TRBV6-1
TGTGCCAGCAGGAAGACAGGGTGGGAGGGCTACACCTTC
CASRKTGWEGYTF
>.|TRBD2|TRBJ2-5|TRBV9
TGTGCCAGCAGCGTAAACCCAGCGGGGGGAAAGCAAGAGACCCAGTACTTC
CASSVNPAGGKQETQYF
>.|.|TRBJ2-2|TRBV6-5
TGTGCCAGCGGCGGGGGCAGGTCGAACACCGGGGAGCTGTTTTTT
CASGGGRSNTGELFF
>.|TRBD1|TRBJ2-7|TRBV9
TGTGCCAGCAGCCCACCCGGGGGACAGGTTTGGGAGCAGTACTTC
CASSPPGGQVWEQYF